The rows below give T cell receptor beta chains drawn from one sample of a study of shared clonotypes between healthy human individuals. Sequencing used immunoSEQ multiplex PCR; TCRdb keeps in-frame clones, though not all of them. Seen here are around 1,900,000 clones, just over 90% observed once, and the top ten hold approximately 1.6%. Specimen: naive CD8+ T cells from PBMCs. The receptors stem from a man younger than 30 in good health. Some clones in this sample may be carry-over from other donors' samples. The conserved cysteine and the conserved F or W are not part of the CDR3 here.

CDR3aa	j_gene	v_gene
ASNQGYAPVGYT	TRBJ1-2	TRBV4-1
ASSFGDEQF	TRBJ2-1	TRBV27
ASSLRGTFGWNTEAF	TRBJ1-1	TRBV28
ASSSRVLDNEQF	TRBJ2-1	TRBV7-3
SAVRTSGKTDTQY	TRBJ2-3	TRBV29-1
ASSAGTGSYEQY	TRBJ2-7	TRBV4-3
ASSLVAASTDTQY	TRBJ2-3	TRBV7-2
ASSLTDRVERTDTQY	TRBJ2-3	TRBV28
ASTKRQGGKDGYT	TRBJ1-2	TRBV27
ASSLVGTSGSYEQY	TRBJ2-7	TRBV7-8
ASSQNNQPQH	TRBJ1-5	TRBV7-8
ASSATGGPYEQY	TRBJ2-7	TRBV7-9
ASSLKQVGRFTNEKLF	TRBJ1-4	TRBV5-4
ASTERESTGELF	TRBJ2-2	TRBV6-6
ASSIGASGYYAQY	TRBJ2-7	TRBV19
AISEGDSKNEQF	TRBJ2-1	TRBV10-3
ASSLARREDHIEAF	TRBJ1-1	TRBV7-9
ASSPTVVATNEKLF	TRBJ1-4	TRBV5-1
ASSSYGAGPGNTIY	TRBJ1-3	TRBV11-2
ASSAPPGGTQETQY	TRBJ2-5	TRBV6-1
ASSWGLAGAEDTQY	TRBJ2-3	TRBV28
SVEKRREQY	TRBJ2-7	TRBV29-1
ASSPSDRFSNQPQH	TRBJ1-5	TRBV27
ASSFATRIPNTQY	TRBJ2-3	TRBV11-2
ASSIAGTYEQY	TRBJ2-7	TRBV7-3
ASSLLSGEGTEAF	TRBJ1-1	TRBV5-6
SGGQGADEQY	TRBJ2-7	TRBV29-1
ASTPLAGEWNEQF	TRBJ2-1	TRBV28
ASSHGTSEEAYNEQF	TRBJ2-1	TRBV4-3
ASSVLTSGGGSYEQY	TRBJ2-7	TRBV27
ATSPGGQYQPQH	TRBJ1-5	TRBV19
ASSPRPDYEQY	TRBJ2-7	TRBV7-8
ASSLTFNQPQH	TRBJ1-5	TRBV27
ASLSRPETFGGANVLT	TRBJ2-6	TRBV28
ASSDRDRGSYEQY	TRBJ2-7	TRBV7-9
ASSLVADEQF	TRBJ2-1	TRBV7-2